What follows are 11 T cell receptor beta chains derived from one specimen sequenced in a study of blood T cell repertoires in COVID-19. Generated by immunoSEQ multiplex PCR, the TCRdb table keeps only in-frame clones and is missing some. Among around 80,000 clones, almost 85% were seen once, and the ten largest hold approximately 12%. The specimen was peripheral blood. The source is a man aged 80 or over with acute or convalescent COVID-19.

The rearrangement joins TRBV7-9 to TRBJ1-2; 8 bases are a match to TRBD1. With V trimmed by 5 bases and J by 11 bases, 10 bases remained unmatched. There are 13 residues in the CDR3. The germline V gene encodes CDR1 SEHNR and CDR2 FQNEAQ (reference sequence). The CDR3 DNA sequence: TGTGCCAGCAGCGCCGACAGGGGCGACCCGTACACCTTC. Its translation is CASSADRGDPYTF. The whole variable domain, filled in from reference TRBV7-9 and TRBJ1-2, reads DTGVSQNPRHKITKRGQNVTFRCDPISEHNRLYWYRQTLGQGPEFLTYFQNEAQLEKSRLLSDRFSAERPKGSFSTLEIQRTEQGDSAMYLCASSADRGDPYTFGSGTRLTVV.

CDR3 sequence (DNA): TGCGCCAGCAGCGCGGGACAGGGGGCTTTCTTT. Translation gives CASSAGQGAFF. This chain links TRBV5-1 with TRBJ1-1, with 10 bases identical to TRBD1. The CDR3 loop spans 11 amino acids. Germline V gene sequence: CDR1 SGHRS, CDR2 YFSETQ. V dropped 4 bases and J dropped 11; count of bases not matched to a gene: 2.

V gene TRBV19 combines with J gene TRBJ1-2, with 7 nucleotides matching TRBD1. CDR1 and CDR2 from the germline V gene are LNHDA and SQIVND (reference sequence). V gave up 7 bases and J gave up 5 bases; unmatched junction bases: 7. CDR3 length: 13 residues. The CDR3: CASIGTVRYGYTF. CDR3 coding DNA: TGTGCCAGTATCGGGACAGTCCGTTATGGCTACACCTTC.

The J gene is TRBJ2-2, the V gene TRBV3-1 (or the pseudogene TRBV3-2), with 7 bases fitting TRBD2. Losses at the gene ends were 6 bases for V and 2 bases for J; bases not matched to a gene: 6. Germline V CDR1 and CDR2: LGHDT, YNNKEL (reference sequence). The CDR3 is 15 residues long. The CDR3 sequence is CASRMGGFNTGELFF. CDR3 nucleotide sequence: TGTGCCAGCAGGATGGGGGGGTTTAACACCGGGGAGCTGTTTTTT.

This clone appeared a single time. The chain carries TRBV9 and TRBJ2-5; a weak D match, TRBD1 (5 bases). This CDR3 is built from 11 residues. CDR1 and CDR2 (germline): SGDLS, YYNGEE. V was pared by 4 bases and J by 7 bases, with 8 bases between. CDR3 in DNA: TGTGCCAGCAGCTCCACAGGGACCCAGTACTTC. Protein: CASSSTGTQYF.

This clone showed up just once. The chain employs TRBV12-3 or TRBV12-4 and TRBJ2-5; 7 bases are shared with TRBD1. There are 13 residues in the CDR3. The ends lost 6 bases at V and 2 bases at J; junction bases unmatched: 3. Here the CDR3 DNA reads TGTGCCAGCAGCTCGGGACAGCAAGAGACCCAGTACTTC. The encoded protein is CASSSGQQETQYF.

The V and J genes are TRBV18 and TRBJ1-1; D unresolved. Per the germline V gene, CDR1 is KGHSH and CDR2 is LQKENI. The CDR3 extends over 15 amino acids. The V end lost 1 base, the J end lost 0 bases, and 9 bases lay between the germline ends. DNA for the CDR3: TGTGCCAGCTCACCACAAGACACCTTGAACACTGAAGCTTTCTTT. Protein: CASSPQDTLNTEAFF.

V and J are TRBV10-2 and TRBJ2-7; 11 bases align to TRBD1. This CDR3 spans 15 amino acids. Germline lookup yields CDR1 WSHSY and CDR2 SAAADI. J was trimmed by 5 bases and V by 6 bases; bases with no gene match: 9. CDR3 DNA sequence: TGCGCCAGCAGCTCCGGGACAGGGGGTAACAACGAGCAGTACTTC. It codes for CASSSGTGGNNEQYF.

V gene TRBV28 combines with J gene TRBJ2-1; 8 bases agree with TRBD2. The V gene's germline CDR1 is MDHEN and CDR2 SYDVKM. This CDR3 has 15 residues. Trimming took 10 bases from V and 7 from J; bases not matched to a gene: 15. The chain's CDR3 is CATQTPGGEKNEQFF. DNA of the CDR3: TGTGCCACCCAAACCCCCGGGGGGGAGAAAAATGAGCAGTTCTTC.

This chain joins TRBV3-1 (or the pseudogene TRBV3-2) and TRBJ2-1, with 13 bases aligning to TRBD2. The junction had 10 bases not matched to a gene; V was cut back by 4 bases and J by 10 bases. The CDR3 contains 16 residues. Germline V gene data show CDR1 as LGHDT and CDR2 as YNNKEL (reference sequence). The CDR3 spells CASSPRLAGGLSEQFF. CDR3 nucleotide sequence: TGTGCCAGCAGCCCTAGACTAGCGGGAGGATTGAGCGAGCAGTTCTTC.

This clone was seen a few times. The CDR3 DNA reads TGTGCCAGCAGCTTAGGGGACAGAGAAGCTTTCTTT. Protein: CASSLGDREAFF. J is TRBJ1-1 and V is TRBV7-9; the match to TRBD1 covers 7 bases. Germline assignment: CDR1 SEHNR and CDR2 FQNEAQ (reference sequence). V lost 1 base to trimming and J lost 8 bases; unmatched junction nucleotides: 1. The CDR3 has 12 amino acids. The complete variable domain, with remaining parts taken from reference TRBV7-9 and TRBJ1-1, reads DTGVSQNPRHKITKRGQNVTFRCDPISEHNRLYWYRQTLGQGPEFLTYFQNEAQLEKSRLLSDRFSAERPKGSFSTLEIQRTEQGDSAMYLCASSLGDREAFFGQGTRLTVV.